This T cell receptor (beta chain) appears in the sequencing data of a study of blood T cells in healthy people across ages. A J-beta primer mix and a sample-barcoded 5' primer were used in a second PCR of roughly 6 to 11 cycles. Every sample gave at least 2.5 million paired-end reads containing CDR3. TCRdb used MiXCR to reprocess the 5' RACE reads, holding one entry per CDR3 protein. This sample carries a few hundred thousand distinct CDR3 sequences, roughly a quarter of them seen once, and the ten largest clones take over 3.5%. Trimming removed 6 bases from V and 4 bases from J; junction bases left unmatched: 9. CDR1 SQVTM and CDR2 ANQGSEA come from the germline V gene. CDR3 length equals 13 residues. This clonotype was picked up a small number of times. These sequences were also reported in another study, on T cells of mothers and their children.

The sequence was collected from a boy younger than 10 in good health. Specimen: blood. The chain uses TRBV29-1 and TRBJ2-7; 7 bases fit TRBD1. CDR3 in amino acids: CSVRGQAPYEQYF. In nucleotides, the CDR3 is TGCAGCGTCCGTGGACAGGCACCATACGAGCAGTACTTC.